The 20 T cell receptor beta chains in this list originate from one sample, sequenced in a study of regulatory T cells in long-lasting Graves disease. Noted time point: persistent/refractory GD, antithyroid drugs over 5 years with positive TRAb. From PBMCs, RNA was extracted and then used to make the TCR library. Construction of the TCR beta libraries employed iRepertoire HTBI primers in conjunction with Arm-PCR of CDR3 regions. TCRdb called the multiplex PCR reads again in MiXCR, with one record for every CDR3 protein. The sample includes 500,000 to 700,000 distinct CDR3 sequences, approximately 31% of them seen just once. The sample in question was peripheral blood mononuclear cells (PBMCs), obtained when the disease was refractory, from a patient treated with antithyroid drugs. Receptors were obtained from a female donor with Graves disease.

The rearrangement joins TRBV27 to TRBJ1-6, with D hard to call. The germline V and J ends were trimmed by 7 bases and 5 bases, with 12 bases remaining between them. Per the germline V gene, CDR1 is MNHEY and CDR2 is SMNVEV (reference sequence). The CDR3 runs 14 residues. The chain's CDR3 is CASNPRRDNSPLHF. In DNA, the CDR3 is TGTGCCAGCAACCCCCGACGCGATAATTCACCCCTCCACTTT.

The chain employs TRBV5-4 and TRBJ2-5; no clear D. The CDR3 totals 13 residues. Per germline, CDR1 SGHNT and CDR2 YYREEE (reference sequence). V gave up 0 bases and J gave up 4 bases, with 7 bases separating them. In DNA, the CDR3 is TGTGCCAGCAGCTTGGACCGATCAGAGACCCAGTACTTC. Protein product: CASSLDRSETQYF.

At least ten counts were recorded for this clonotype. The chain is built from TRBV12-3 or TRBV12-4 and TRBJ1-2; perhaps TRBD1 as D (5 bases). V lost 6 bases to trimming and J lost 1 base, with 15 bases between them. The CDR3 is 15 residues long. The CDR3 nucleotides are TGTGCCAGCAGCCCCTCGGGACCGATTAACTATGGCTACACCTTC. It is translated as CASSPSGPINYGYTF.

The CDR3 region is CASYFGGTSHSGANVLTF. CDR3 nucleotide sequence: TGTGCCAGTTATTTCGGTGGGACATCTCACTCTGGGGCCAACGTCCTGACTTTC. V gene TRBV19 combines with J gene TRBJ2-6; tentative D call: TRBD1 (6 bases). Per the germline V gene, CDR1 is LNHDA and CDR2 is SQIVND (reference sequence). The CDR3 covers 18 residues. The ends were cut back, 8 bases at V and 0 bases at J, with 20 bases in the middle.

The chain's CDR3 is CSVLISRGTEAFF. DNA of the CDR3: TGCAGCGTCCTCATTTCTAGAGGGACTGAAGCTTTCTTT. The chain employs TRBV29-1 and TRBJ1-1, with D unresolved. Trimming cost V 6 bases and J 5 bases, with 16 bases left between them. Germline-derived CDR1 and CDR2 are SQVTM and ANQGSEA. This CDR3 has 13 residues.

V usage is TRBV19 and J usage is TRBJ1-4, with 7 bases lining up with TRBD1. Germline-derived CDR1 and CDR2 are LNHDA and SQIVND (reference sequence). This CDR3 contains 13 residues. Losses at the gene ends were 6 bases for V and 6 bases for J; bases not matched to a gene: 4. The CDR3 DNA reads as TGTGCCAGTAGCGCGGGGACAGATGAAAAACTGTTTTTT. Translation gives CASSAGTDEKLFF.

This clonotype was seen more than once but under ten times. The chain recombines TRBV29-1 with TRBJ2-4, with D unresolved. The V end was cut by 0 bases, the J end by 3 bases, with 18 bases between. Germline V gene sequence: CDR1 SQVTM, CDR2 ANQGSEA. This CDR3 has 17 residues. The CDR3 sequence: CSVEDAKLLLGKNIQYF. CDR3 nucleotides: TGCAGCGTTGAAGATGCCAAACTGCTGCTAGGCAAAAACATTCAGTACTTC.

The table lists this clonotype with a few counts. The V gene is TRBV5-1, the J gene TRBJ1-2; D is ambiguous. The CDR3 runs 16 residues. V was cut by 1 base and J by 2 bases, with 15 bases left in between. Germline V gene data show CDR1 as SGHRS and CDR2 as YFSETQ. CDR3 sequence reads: CASSLIRAQLNYGYTF. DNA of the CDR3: TGCGCCAGCAGCTTGATCCGCGCCCAGCTAAACTATGGCTACACCTTC.

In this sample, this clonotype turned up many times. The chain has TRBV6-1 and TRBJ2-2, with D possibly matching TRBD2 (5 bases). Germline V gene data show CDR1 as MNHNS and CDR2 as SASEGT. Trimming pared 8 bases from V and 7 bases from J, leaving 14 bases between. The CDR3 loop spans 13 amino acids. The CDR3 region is CASGRAAGGELFF. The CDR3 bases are TGTGCCAGCGGCCGAGCGGCGGGCGGGGAGCTGTTTTTT.

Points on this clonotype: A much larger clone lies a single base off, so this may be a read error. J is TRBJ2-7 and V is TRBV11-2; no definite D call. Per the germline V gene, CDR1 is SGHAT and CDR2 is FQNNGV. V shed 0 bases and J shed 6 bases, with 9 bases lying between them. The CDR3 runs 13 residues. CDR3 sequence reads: CASSLESDCEQYF. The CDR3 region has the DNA TGTGCCAGCAGCTTAGAGTCCGATTGCGAGCAGTACTTC.

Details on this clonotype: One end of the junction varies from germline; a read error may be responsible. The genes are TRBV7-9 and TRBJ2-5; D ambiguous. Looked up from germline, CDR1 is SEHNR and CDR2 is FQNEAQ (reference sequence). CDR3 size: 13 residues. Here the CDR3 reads CAGSFGLGETQYF. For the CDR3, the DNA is TGTGCCGGCAGCTTTGGGCTTGGGGAGACCCAGTACTTC.

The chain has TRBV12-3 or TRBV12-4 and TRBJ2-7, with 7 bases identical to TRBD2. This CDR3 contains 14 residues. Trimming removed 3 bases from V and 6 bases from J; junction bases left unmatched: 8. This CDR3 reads CASSLSGILSEQYF. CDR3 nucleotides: TGTGCCAGCAGTTTGAGCGGGATCCTCTCCGAGCAGTACTTC.

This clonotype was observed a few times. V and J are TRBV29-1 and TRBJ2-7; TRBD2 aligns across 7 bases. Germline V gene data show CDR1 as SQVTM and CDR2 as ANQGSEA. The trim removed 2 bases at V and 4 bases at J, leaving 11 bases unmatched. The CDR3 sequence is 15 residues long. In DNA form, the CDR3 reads TGCAGCGTTGAATTTCCCGGGGACTATCTATACGAGCAGTACTTC. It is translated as CSVEFPGDYLYEQYF.

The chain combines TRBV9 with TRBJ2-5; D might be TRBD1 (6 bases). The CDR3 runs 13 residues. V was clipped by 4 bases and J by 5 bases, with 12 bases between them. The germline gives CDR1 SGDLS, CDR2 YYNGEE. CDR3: CASSTRGSETQYF. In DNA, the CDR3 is TGTGCCAGCAGCACCAGGGGTAGCGAGACCCAGTACTTC.

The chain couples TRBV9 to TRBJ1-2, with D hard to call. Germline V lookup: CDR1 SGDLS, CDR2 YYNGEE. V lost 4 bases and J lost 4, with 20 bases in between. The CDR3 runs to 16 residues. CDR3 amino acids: CASSPGVLGFSYGYTF. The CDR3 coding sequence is TGTGCCAGCAGCCCAGGAGTCTTGGGGTTTAGCTATGGCTACACCTTC. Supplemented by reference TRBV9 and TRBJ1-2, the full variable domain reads DSGVTQTPKHLITATGQRVTLRCSPRSGDLSVYWYQQSLDQGLQFLIQYYNGEERAKGNILERFSAQQFPDLHSELNLSSLELGDSALYFCASSPGVLGFSYGYTFGSGTRLTVV.

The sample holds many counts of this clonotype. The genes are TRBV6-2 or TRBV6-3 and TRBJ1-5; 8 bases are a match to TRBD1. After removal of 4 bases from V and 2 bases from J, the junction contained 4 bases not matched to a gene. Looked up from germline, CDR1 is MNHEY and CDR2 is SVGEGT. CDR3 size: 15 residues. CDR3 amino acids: CASSSGGVGNQPQHF. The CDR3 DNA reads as TGTGCCAGCAGTTCAGGGGGCGTGGGCAATCAGCCCCAGCATTTT.

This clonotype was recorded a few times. In DNA form, the CDR3 reads TGTGCCACCAGCGGGCCGCGGGGGGGCGGCTACACCTTC. Its translation: CATSGPRGGGYTF. V usage is TRBV15 and J usage is TRBJ1-2, with D possibly TRBD1 on 6 matching bases. This CDR3 is 13 amino acids long. V lost 5 bases to trimming and J lost 8 bases, with 15 bases between them. Germline V gives CDR1 LNHNV, CDR2 YYDKDF (reference sequence). Looking up the rest from reference TRBV15 and TRBJ1-2 gives the full variable domain: DAMVIQNPRYQVTQFGKPVTLSCSQTLNHNVMYWYQQKSSQAPKLLFHYYDKDFNNEADTPDNFQSRRPNTSFCFLDIRSPGLGDTAMYLCATSGPRGGGYTFGSGTRLTVV.

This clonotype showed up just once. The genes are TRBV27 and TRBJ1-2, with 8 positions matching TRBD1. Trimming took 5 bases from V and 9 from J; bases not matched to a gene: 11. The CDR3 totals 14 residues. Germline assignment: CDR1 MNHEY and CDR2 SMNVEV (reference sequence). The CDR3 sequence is CASSPGGSSSRYTF. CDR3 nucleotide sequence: TGTGCCAGCAGTCCAGGGGGCTCTAGCTCCCGCTACACCTTC.

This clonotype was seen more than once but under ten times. In DNA form, the CDR3 reads TGCAGTGCTTCCAGCACGGGGGCTGAAGCTTTCTTT. This translates into CSASSTGAEAFF. The V gene is TRBV20-1, the J gene TRBJ1-1, with D possibly TRBD1 on 5 matching bases. The germline V and J ends were trimmed by 5 bases and 6 bases, with 13 bases remaining between them. CDR1 is DFQATT, CDR2 SNEGSKA, per germline (reference sequence). This CDR3 has 12 residues.

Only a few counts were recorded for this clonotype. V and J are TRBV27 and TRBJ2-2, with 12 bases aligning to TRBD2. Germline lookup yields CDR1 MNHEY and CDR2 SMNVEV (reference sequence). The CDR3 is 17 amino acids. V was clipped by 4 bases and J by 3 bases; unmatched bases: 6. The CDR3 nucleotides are TGTGCCAGCAGTTCTCCTCGACTAGCGGGAGACACCGGGGAGCTGTTTTTT. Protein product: CASSSPRLAGDTGELFF.